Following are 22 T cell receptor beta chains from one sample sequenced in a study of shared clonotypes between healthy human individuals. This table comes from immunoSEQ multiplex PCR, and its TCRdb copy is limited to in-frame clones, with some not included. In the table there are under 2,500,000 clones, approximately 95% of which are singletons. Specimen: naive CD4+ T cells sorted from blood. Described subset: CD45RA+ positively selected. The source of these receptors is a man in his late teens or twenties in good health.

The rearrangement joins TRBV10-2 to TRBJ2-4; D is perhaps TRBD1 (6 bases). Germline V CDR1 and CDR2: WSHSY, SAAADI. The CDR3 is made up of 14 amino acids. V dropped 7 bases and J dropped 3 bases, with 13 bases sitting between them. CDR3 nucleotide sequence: TGCGCCAGCAACAGGGCTCAAGGCAAAAACATTCAGTACTTC. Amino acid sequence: CASNRAQGKNIQYF.

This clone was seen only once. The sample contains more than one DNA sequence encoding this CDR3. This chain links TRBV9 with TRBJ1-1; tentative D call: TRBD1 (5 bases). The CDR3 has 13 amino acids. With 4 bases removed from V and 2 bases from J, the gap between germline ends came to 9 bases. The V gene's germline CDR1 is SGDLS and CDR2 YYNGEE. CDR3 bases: TGTGCCAGCAGCCCGGGGGGTAACACTGAAGCTTTCTTT. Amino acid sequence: CASSPGGNTEAFF.

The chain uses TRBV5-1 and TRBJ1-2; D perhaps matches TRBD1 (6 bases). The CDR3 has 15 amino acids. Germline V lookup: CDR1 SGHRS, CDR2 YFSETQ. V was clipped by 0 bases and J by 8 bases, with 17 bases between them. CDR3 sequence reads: CASSLEAAKGGGYTF. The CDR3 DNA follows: TGCGCCAGCAGCTTGGAGGCGGCGAAAGGGGGAGGCTACACCTTC.

CDR3 sequence: CAWRDPPRGDYGYTF. The CDR3 nucleotides read TGTGCCTGGAGGGACCCTCCCCGAGGGGACTATGGCTACACCTTC. The chain is built from TRBV30 and TRBJ1-2, with D possibly being TRBD1 (5 bases). The V and J ends lost 3 bases and 3 bases respectively, with 17 bases between them. CDR1 is GTSNPN and CDR2 is SVGIG in the germline V gene (reference sequence). The CDR3 sequence is 15 residues long.

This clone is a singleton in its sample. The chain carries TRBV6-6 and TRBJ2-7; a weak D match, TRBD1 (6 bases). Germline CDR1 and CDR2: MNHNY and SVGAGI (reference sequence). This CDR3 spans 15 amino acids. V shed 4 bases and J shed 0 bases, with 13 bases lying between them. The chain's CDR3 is CASSSPDRSSYEQYF. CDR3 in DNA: TGTGCCAGCAGTTCCCCCGACAGGAGCTCCTACGAGCAGTACTTC.

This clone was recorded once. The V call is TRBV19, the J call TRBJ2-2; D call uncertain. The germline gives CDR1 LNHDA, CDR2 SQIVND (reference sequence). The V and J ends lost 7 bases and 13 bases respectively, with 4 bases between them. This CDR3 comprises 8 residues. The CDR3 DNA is TGTGCCAGTAACGGGCTGTTTTTT. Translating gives CASNGLFF.

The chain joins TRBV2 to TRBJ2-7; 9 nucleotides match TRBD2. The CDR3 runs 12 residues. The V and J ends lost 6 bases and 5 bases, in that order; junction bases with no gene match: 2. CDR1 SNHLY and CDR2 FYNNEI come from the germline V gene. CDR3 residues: CASRGLANEQYF. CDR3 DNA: TGTGCCAGCAGGGGACTAGCAAACGAGCAGTACTTC.

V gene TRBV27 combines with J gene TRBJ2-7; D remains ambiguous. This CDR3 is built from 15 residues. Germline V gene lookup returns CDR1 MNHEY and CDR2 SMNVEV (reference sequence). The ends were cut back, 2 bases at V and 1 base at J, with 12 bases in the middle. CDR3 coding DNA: TGTGCCAGCAGTTTAAGGAACAGAACTTCCTACGAGCAGTACTTC. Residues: CASSLRNRTSYEQYF.

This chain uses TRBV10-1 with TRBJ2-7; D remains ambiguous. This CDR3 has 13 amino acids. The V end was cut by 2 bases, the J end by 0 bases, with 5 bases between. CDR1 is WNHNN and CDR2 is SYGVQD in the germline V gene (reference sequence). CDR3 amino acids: CASSETSSYEQYF. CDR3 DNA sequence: TGCGCCAGCAGTGAGACCAGCTCCTACGAGCAGTACTTC.

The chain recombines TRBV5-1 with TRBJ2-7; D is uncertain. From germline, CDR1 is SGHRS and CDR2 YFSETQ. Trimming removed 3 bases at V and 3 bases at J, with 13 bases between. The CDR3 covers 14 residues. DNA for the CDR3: TGCGCCAGCAGCTCCCTACGACCGAGCTACGAGCAGTACTTC. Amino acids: CASSSLRPSYEQYF.

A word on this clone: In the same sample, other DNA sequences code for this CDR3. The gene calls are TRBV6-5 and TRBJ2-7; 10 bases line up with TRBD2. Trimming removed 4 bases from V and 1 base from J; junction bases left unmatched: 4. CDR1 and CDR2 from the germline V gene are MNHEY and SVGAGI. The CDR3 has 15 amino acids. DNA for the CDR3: TGTGCCAGCAGTTCCTGGACTAGCGGATCCTACGAGCAGTACTTC. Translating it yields CASSSWTSGSYEQYF.

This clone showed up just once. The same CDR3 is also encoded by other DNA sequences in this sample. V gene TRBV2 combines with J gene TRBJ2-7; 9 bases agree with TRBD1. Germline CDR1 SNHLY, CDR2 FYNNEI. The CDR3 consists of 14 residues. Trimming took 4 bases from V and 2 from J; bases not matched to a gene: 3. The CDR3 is CASSAGTGTYEQYF. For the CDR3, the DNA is TGTGCCAGCAGTGCCGGGACAGGGACCTACGAGCAGTACTTC.

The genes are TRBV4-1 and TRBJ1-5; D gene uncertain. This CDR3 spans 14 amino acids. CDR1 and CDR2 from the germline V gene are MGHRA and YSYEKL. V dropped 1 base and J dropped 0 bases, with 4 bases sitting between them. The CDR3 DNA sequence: TGCGCCAGCAGCCAAGGCAGTAGCAATCAGCCCCAGCATTTT. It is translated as CASSQGSSNQPQHF.

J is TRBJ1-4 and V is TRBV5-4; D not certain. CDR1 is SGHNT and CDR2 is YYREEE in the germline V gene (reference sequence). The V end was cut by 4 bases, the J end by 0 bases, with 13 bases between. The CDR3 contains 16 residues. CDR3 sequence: CASSSTGSATNEKLFF. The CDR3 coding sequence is TGTGCCAGCAGCAGTACCGGGTCAGCAACTAATGAAAAACTGTTTTTT.

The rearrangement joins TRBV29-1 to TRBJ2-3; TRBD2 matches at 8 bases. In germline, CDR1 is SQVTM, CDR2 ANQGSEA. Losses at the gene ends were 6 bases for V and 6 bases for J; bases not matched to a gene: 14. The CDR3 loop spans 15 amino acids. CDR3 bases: TGCAGCGTGGGACGATGGCTAGCGGGCCCGGATACGCAGTATTTT. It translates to CSVGRWLAGPDTQYF.

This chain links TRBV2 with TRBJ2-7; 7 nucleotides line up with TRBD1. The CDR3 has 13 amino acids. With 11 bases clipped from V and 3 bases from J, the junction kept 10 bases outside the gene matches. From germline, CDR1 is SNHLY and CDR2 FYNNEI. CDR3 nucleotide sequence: TGTGCCGTAACCGGGACAGAGGGCTACGAGCAGTACTTC. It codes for CAVTGTEGYEQYF.

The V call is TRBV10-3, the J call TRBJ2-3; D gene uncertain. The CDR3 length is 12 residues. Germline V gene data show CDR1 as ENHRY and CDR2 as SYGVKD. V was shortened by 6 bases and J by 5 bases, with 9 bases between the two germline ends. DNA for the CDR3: TGTGCCATCAGCGTTGGTGGAGATACGCAGTATTTT. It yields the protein CAISVGGDTQYF.

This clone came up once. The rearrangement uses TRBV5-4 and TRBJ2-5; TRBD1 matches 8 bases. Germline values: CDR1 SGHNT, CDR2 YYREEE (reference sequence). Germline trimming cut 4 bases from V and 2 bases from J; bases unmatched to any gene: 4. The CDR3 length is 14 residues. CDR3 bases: TGTGCCAGCAGCCGGGGACAGGCACAAGAGACCCAGTACTTC. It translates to CASSRGQAQETQYF.

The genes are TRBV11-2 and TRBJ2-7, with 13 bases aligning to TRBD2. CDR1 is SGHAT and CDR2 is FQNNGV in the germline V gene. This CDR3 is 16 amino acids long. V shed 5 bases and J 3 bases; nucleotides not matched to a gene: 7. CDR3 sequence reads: CASSRRTSGRYYEQYF. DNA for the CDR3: TGTGCCAGCAGCCGCCGGACTAGCGGGAGATACTACGAGCAGTACTTC. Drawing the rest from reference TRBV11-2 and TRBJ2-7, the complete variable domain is EAGVAQSPRYKIIEKRQSVAFWCNPISGHATLYWYQQILGQGPKLLIQFQNNGVVDDSQLPKDRFSAERLKGVDSTLKIQPAKLEDSAVYLCASSRRTSGRYYEQYFGPGTRLTVT.

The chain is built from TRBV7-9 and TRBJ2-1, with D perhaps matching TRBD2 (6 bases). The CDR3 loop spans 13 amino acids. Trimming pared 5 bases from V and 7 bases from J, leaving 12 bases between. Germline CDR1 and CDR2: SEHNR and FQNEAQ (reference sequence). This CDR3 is CASSAGFVNEQFF. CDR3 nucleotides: TGTGCCAGCAGCGCGGGATTTGTAAATGAGCAGTTCTTC.

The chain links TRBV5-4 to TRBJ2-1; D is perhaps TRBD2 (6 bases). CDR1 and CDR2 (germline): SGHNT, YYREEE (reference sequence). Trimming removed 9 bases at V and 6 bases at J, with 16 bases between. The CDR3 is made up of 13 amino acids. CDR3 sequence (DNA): TGTGCCATCTCTCCCGGAGGGCTCAATGAGCAGTTCTTC. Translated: CAISPGGLNEQFF. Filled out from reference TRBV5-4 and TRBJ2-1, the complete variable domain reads ETGVTQSPTHLIKTRGQQVTLRCSSQSGHNTVSWYQQALGQGPQFIFQYYREEENGRGNFPPRFSGLQFPNYSSELNVNALELDDSALYLCAISPGGLNEQFFGPGTRLTVL.

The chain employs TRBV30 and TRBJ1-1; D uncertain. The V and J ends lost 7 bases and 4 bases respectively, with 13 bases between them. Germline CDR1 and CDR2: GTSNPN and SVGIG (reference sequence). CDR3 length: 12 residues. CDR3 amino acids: CAFSGRGTEAFF. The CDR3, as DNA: TGTGCCTTCTCCGGTCGGGGCACTGAAGCTTTCTTT.